Following are 4 T cell receptor beta chains from one sample sequenced in a study of blood T cell repertoires in COVID-19. Some clones are missing from TCRdb's copy, which holds only in-frame ones; the method was immunoSEQ multiplex PCR. This table holds fewer than 450,000 clones, around 90% found once. Material for sequencing was peripheral blood. The origin of the receptors is a woman under 30 who had recovered from COVID-19.

The rearrangement joins TRBV21-1 to TRBJ2-1; TRBD2, as called in the table, went unchecked against the DNA. TRBV21-1 is a known pseudogene. The CDR3 has 15 amino acids. CDR3 nucleotide sequence: TGTGCCAGCAGCAAACGCGGGAGGGAGAACAATGAGCAGTTCTTC. As protein: CASSKRGRENNEQFF.

This chain uses TRBV7-9 with TRBJ2-3; maybe TRBD2 (5 bases). Germline V CDR1 and CDR2: SEHNR, FQNEAQ (reference sequence). The V gene lost 4 bases and the J gene lost 0 bases, with 8 bases spanning the gap. CDR3 length: 14 amino acids. CDR3 in DNA: TGTGCCAGCAGCTCATGGACTAGCACAGATACGCAGTATTTT. This sequence encodes CASSSWTSTDTQYF. Combining the CDR3 with reference TRBV7-9 and TRBJ2-3 gives the whole variable domain DTGVSQNPRHKITKRGQNVTFRCDPISEHNRLYWYRQTLGQGPEFLTYFQNEAQLEKSRLLSDRFSAERPKGSFSTLEIQRTEQGDSAMYLCASSSWTSTDTQYFGPGTRLTVL.

This chain links TRBV24-1 with TRBJ2-2; 8 bases fit TRBD1. CDR3 length: 16 amino acids. Germline CDR1 reads KGHDR; CDR2 reads SFDVKD. Germline trimming cut 4 bases from V and 0 bases from J; bases unmatched to any gene: 3. The CDR3 loop reads CATSDPGGANTGELFF. The CDR3 nucleotides are TGTGCCACCAGTGACCCAGGGGGCGCGAACACCGGGGAGCTGTTTTTT.

This clone was picked up one time. This chain links TRBV9 with TRBJ2-1, with 8 bases that match TRBD2. The CDR3 spans 16 residues. The J segment lost 9 bases and the V segment lost 0 bases, leaving 11 bases of the junction unmatched. The germline CDR1 and CDR2 sequences are SGDLS and YYNGEE. CDR3 nucleotides: TGTGCCAGCAGCGTAGGAAATCTAGCGGGTGGGGCTGAGCAGTTCTTC. It is translated as CASSVGNLAGGAEQFF. Using reference TRBV9 and TRBJ2-1 for the parts outside the CDR3, the full variable domain is DSGVTQTPKHLITATGQRVTLRCSPRSGDLSVYWYQQSLDQGLQFLIQYYNGEERAKGNILERFSAQQFPDLHSELNLSSLELGDSALYFCASSVGNLAGGAEQFFGPGTRLTVL.